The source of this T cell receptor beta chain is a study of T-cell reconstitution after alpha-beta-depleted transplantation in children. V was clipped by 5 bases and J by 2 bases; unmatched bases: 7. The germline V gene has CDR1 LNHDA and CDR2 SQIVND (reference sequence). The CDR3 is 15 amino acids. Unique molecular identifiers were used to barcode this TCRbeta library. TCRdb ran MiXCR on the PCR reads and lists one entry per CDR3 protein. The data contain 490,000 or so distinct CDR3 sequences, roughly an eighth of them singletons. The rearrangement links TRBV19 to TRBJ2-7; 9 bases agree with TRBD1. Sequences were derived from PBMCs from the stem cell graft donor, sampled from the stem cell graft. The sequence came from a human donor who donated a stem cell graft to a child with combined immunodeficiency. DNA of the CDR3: TGTGCCAGTAGTCCGGGACAGGGAGGAACCTACGAGCAGTACTTC. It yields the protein CASSPGQGGTYEQYF.